Below, one TCR beta chain is given with its context. A second PCR of 7 to 11 cycles used a sample-barcoded 5' primer and a J-beta primer mix. MiXCR was run by TCRdb on the 5' RACE reads, yielding one entry per CDR3 protein. The table includes about 640,000 distinct CDR3 sequences, less than 45% detected once. This entry is derived from a study of blood T cells in healthy people across ages. They isolated at least 6.5 million PBMCs from each sample. The clonotype originates from a man at least 80 years old in good health. Material: blood.

CDR3 in DNA: TGTGCCAGCTCACTCCGAACTAGCGCTTACAATGAGCAGTTCTTC. Its translation: CASSLRTSAYNEQFF. J is TRBJ2-1 and V is TRBV18; 7 bases map to TRBD2. Germline-derived CDR1 and CDR2 are KGHSH and LQKENI. With 4 bases clipped from V and 4 bases from J, the junction kept 7 bases outside the gene matches. The CDR3 sequence is 15 residues long.